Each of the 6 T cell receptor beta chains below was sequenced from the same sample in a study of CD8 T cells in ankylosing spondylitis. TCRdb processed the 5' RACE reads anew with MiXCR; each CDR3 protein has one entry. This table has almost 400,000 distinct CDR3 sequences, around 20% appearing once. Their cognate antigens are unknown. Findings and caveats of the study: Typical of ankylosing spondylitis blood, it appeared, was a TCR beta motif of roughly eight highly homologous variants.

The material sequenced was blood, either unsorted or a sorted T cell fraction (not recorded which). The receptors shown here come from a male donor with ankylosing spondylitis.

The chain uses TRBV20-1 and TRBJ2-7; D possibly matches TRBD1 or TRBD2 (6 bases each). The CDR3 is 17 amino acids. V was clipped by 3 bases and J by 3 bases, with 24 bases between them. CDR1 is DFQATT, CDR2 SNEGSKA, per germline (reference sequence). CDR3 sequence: CSARVLNHKGGNYEQYF. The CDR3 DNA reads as TGCAGTGCTAGGGTTCTAAATCATAAAGGGGGGAACTACGAGCAGTACTTC.

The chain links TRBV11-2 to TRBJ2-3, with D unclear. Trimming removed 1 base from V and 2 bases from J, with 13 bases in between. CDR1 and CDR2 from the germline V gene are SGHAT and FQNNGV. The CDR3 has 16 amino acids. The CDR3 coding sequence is TGTGCCAGCAGCTTAGGGCGGACCCAGATCACAGATACGCAGTATTTT. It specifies CASSLGRTQITDTQYF. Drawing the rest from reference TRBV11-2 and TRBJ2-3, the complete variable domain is EAGVAQSPRYKIIEKRQSVAFWCNPISGHATLYWYQQILGQGPKLLIQFQNNGVVDDSQLPKDRFSAERLKGVDSTLKIQPAKLEDSAVYLCASSLGRTQITDTQYFGPGTRLTVL.

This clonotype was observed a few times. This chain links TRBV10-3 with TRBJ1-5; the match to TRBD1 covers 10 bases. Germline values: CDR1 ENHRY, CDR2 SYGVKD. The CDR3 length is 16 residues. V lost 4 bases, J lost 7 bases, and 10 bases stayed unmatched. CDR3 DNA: TGTGCCATCAGTGGAGGGGGGACAGGGGTTTTACAGCCCCAGCATTTT. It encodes CAISGGGTGVLQPQHF.

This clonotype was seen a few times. CDR3: CASSPQVTGSETQYF. The CDR3 coding sequence is TGTGCCAGCAGCCCGCAGGTGACGGGTTCGGAGACCCAGTACTTC. The J gene is TRBJ2-5, the V gene TRBV7-2; D call uncertain. The germline gives CDR1 SGHTA, CDR2 FQGNSA. The CDR3 totals 15 residues. The V end was cut by 5 bases, the J end by 5 bases, with 18 bases between.

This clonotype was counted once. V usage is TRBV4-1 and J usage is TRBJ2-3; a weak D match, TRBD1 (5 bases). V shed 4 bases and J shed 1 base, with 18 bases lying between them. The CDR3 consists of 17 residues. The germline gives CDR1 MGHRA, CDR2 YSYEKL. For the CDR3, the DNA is TGCGCCAGCAGCCGGTGGCCAAAAGGGGAAGGCACAGATACGCAGTATTTT. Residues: CASSRWPKGEGTDTQYF.

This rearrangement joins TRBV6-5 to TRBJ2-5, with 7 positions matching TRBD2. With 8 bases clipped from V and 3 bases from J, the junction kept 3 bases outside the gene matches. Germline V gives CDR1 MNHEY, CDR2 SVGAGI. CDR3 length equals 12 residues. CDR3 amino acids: CASRRGEETQYF. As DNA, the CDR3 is TGTGCCAGCCGTCGGGGGGAAGAGACCCAGTACTTC.